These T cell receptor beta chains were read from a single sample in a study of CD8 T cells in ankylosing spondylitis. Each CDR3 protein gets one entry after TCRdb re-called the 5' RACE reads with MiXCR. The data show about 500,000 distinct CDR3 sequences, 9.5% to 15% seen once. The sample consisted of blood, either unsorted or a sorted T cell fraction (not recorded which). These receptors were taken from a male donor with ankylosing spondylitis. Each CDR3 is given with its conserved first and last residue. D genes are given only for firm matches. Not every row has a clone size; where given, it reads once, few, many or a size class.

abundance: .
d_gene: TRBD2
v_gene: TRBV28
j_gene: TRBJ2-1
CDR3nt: TGTGCCAGCAGTTCTTCTAGCGGAGGTTTCATGGATGAGCAGTTCTTC
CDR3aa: CASSSSSGGFMDEQFF

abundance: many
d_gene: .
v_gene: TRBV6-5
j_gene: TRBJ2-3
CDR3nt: TGTGCCAGCAGCTATTCCCTCGGGGATACGCAGTATTTT
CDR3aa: CASSYSLGDTQYF

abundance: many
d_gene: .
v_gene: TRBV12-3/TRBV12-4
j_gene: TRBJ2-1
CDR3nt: TGTGCCAGCAGTTTACTTCCTAGCTCGAATGAGCAGTTCTTC
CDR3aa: CASSLLPSSNEQFF

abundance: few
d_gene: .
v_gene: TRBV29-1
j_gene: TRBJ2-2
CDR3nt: TGCAGCGTATGTCAGGGTGGCACCGGGGAGCTGTTTTTT
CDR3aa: CSVCQGGTGELFF

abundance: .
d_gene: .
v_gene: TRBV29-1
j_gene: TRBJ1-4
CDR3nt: TGCAGCGCCCTGAGGGGGGGCCTTAATGAAAAACTGTTTTTT
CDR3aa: CSALRGGLNEKLFF

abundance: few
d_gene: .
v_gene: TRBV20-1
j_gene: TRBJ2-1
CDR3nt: TGCAGTGCTAGGGGGACGTTTGCCTACAATGAGCAGTTCTTC
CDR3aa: CSARGTFAYNEQFF

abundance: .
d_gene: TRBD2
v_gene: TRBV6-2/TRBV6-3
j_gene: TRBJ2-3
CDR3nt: TGTGCCAGCAGTTACACCACTAGCGGGAGCAGCACAGATACGCAGTATTTT
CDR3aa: CASSYTTSGSSTDTQYF

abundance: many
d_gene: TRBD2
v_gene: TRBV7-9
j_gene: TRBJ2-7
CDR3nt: TGTGCCAGCAGCTCCGGGGGGGGGACAACCTACGAGCAGTACTTC
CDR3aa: CASSSGGGTTYEQYF

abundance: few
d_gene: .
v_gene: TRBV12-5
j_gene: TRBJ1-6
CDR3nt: TGTGCTAGTGGTCCAGTGGGGGGGGACCATAATTCACCCCTCCACTTT
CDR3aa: CASGPVGGDHNSPLHF

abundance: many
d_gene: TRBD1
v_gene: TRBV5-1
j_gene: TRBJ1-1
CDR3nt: TGCGCCAGCAGCTACGGGACAGGGGGAAGGACTGAAGCTTTCTTT
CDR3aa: CASSYGTGGRTEAFF

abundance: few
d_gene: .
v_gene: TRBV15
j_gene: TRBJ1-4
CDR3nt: TGTGCCACCAGCAGAATAACAGGGACCCGTAATGAAAAACTGTTTTTT
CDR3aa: CATSRITGTRNEKLFF

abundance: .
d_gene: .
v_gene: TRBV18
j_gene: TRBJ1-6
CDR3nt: TGTGCCAGCTCACCAAGACGGGATCTCGATAATTCACCCCTCCACTTT
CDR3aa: CASSPRRDLDNSPLHF

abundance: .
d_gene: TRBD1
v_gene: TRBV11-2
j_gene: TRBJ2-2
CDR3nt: TGTGCCAGCACCGGGACAGGGGACACGAACACCGGGGAGCTGTTTTTT
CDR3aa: CASTGTGDTNTGELFF

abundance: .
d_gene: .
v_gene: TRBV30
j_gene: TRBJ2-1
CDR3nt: TGTGCCTGGAGTGTACGGCGGTCCTACAATGAGCAGTTCTTC
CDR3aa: CAWSVRRSYNEQFF

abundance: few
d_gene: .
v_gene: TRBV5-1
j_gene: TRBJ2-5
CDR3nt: TGCGCCAGCAGCTTGGATCCGGGGCCCGGGGAGACCCAGTACTTC
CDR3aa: CASSLDPGPGETQYF

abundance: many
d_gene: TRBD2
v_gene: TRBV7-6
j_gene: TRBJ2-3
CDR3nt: TGTGCCAGCAGCTTGGCACCGACTAGCGGGAGTAGGGGAAGCACAGATACGCAGTATTTT
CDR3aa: CASSLAPTSGSRGSTDTQYF

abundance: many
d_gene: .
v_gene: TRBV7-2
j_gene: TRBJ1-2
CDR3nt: TGTGCCAGCAGCTTAGAGGTACAACTAATGTATGGCTACACCTTC
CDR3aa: CASSLEVQLMYGYTF

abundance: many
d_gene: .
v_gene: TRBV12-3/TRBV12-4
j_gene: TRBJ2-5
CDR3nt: TGTGCCAGCAGCCCCTCGGGGCGACAAGAGACCCAGTACTTC
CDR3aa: CASSPSGRQETQYF

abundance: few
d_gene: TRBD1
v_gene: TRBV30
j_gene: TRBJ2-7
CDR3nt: TGTGCCTGGAGTGTAGGCGGGACAGGGACCTACGAGCAGTACTTC
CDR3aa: CAWSVGGTGTYEQYF

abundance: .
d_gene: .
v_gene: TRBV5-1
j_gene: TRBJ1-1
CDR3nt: TGCGCCAGCAGCTTGGGACTGACACCAGAGAACACTGAAGCTTTCTTT
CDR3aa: CASSLGLTPENTEAFF

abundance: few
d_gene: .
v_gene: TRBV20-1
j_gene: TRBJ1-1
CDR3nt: TGCAGTGCCAAGGCCGGGACACGCACTGAAGCTTTCTTT
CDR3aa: CSAKAGTRTEAFF

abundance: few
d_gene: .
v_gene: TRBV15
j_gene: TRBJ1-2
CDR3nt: TGTGCCACCAGCAAGGAAGAGGGTATAGCTCGGGGCTACACCTTC
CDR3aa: CATSKEEGIARGYTF

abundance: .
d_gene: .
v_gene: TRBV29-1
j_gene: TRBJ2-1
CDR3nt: TGCAGCGTTGAAAAATTAGCCGGCTACAATGAGCAGTTCTTC
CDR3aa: CSVEKLAGYNEQFF